The present entry profiles one T cell receptor (beta chain) with its context. V lost 4 bases and J 6 bases, leaving 9 bases between the germline ends. CDR1 and CDR2 from the germline V gene are SGHTA and FQGTGA. The CDR3 consists of 13 residues. These data come from a study of blood T cell repertoires in COVID-19. Study-level background: Whether acute or convalescent, the COVID-19 samples came from the United States, Italy and Spain. T cells, B-cell-depleted T cells, or PBMCs supplied cDNA or gDNA.

In the source study's methods: Amplification of reference gene primers was used by the study to estimate nucleated cell counts. Sequencing was performed with immunoSEQ multiplex PCR; in TCRdb, only in-frame clones are kept and a portion is missing. That table furnishes V, J and clone size, whereas the DNA furnished D and trimming. The data hold 200,000 to 250,000 clones, with about 85% observed a single time. Sequenced input: peripheral blood. The TCR comes from a woman in her late teens or twenties who had recovered from COVID-19. The chain employs TRBV7-3 and TRBJ2-2; D is undetermined. The CDR3 DNA sequence: TGTGCCAGCAGCTCCCTAGGCGCCGGGGAGCTGTTTTTT. As protein: CASSSLGAGELFF. Drawing the rest from reference TRBV7-3 and TRBJ2-2, the complete variable domain is GAGVSQTPSNKVTEKGKYVELRCDPISGHTALYWYRQSLGQGPEFLIYFQGTGAADDSGLPNDRFFAVRPEGSVSTLKIQRTERGDSAVYLCASSSLGAGELFFGEGSRLTVL.